This T cell receptor (beta chain) was sequenced in a study of T cell responses to AZD1222 COVID-19 vaccine. Overall study: Pooling of second doses given at about 4 or about 12 weeks was done.

The CDR3 loop spans 13 amino acids. V shed 2 bases and J shed 7 bases, with 11 bases lying between them. CDR1 is MNHEY, CDR2 SVGEGT, per germline. Regarding the study as a whole: Two AZD1222 doses significantly raised spike-specific TCR breadth and depth over controls.

Some clones are missing from TCRdb's copy, which holds only in-frame ones; the method was immunoSEQ multiplex PCR. The repertoire has 94,000 or so clones, 89% of them found once; the top ten carry roughly 1.7%. Concerning this clone itself: Its specificity is not known.

This chain connects TRBV6-2 or TRBV6-3 to TRBJ1-1, with a possible D match to TRBD1 (5 bases). The starting material was peripheral blood, obtained on day 0 of AZD1222 vaccination. This TCR came from an adult in good health. This CDR3 is CASSYKGFGEAFF. The CDR3 region has the DNA TGTGCCAGCAGTTACAAGGGGTTCGGTGAAGCTTTCTTT.